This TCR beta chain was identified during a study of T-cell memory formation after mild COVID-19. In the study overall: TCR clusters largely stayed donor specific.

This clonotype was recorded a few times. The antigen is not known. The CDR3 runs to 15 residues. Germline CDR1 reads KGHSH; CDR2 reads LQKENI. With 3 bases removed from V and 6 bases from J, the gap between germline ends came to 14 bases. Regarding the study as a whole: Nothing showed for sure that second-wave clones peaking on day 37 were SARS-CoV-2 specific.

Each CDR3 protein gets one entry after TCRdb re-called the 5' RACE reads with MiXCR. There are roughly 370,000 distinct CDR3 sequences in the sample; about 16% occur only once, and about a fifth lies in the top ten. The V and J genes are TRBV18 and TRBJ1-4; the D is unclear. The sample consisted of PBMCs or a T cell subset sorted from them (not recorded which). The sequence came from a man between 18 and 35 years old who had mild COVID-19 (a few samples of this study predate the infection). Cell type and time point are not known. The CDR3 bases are TGTGCCAGCTCACCCACGGAGGGAGCCTATGAAAAACTGTTTTTT. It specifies CASSPTEGAYEKLFF.